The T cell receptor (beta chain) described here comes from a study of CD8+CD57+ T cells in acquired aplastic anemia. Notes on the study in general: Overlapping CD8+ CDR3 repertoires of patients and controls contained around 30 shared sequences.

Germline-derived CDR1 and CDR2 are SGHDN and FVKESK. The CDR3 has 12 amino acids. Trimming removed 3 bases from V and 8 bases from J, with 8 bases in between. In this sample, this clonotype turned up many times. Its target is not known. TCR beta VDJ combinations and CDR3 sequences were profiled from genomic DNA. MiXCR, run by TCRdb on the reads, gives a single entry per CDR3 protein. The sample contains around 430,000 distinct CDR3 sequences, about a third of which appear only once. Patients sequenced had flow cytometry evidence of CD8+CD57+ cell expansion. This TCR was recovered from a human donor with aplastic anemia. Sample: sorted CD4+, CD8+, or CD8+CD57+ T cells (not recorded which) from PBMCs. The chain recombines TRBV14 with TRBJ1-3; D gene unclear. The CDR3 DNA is TGTGCCAGCAGCCACAGTCCACACACCATATATTTT. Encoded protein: CASSHSPHTIYF. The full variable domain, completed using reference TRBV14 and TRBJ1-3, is EAGVTQFPSHSVIEKGQTVTLRCDPISGHDNLYWYRRVMGKEIKFLLHFVKESKQDESGMPNNRFLAERTGGTYSTLKVQPAELEDSGVYFCASSHSPHTIYFGEGSWLTVV.